The sequence of this T cell receptor (beta chain) was determined in a study of human T cells and chemical hapten exposure. CDR3 length: 14 amino acids. Germline values: CDR1 KGHDR, CDR2 SFDVKD. The J segment lost 6 bases and the V segment lost 4 bases, leaving 5 bases of the junction unmatched. Many counts were recorded for this clonotype. TCRdb fed the RACE reads into MiXCR, producing one record per CDR3 protein. The data hold about 120,000 distinct CDR3 sequences, with 12% to 15% observed a single time. Regarding time point: patch test 1, 2 weeks after DPC sensitization. Treatment meaning: therapeutic diphenylcyclopropenone sensitization with weekly scalp DPC.

The sequence was obtained from a man aged 18 to 35 with alopecia areata. Some clones in this sample may be carry-over from other donors' samples. Sequencing used whole blood, obtained in connection with sensitization to the hapten diphenylcyclopropenone (DPC). The V and J genes are TRBV24-1 and TRBJ2-1, with TRBD2 matching 7 bases. The CDR3 region is CATSDTRGVNEQFF. CDR3 nucleotide sequence: TGTGCCACCAGTGACACACGGGGGGTCAATGAGCAGTTCTTC.